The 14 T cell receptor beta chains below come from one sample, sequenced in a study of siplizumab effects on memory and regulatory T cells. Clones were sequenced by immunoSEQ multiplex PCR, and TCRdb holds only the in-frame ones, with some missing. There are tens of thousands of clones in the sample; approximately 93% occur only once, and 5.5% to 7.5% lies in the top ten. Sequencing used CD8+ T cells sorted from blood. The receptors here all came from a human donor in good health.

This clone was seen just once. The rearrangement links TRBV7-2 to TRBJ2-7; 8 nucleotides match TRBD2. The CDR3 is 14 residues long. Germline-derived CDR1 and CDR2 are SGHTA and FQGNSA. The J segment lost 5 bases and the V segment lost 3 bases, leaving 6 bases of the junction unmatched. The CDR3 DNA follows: TGTGCCAGCAGCTTGACGGGAGGGCCGGACGAGCAGTACTTC. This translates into CASSLTGGPDEQYF.

The CDR3 DNA sequence: TGTGCCAGCAGCGTAGGGGCGGGATTTCCAGATACGCAGTATTTT. It yields the protein CASSVGAGFPDTQYF. V usage is TRBV9 and J usage is TRBJ2-3, with D tentatively TRBD2 (6 bases). With 0 bases removed from V and 4 bases from J, the gap between germline ends came to 12 bases. Per the germline V gene, CDR1 is SGDLS and CDR2 is YYNGEE. The length of the CDR3 is 15 residues.

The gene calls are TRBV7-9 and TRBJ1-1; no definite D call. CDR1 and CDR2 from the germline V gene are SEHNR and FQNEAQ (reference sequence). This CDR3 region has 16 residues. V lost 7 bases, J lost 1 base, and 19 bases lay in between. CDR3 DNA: TGTGCCAGCATCGATTATAACCCCTCCGGGAACACTGAAGCTTTCTTT. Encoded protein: CASIDYNPSGNTEAFF.

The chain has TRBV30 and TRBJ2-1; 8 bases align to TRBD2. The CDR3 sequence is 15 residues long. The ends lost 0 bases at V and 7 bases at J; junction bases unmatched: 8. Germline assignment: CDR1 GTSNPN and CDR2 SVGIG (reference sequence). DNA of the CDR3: TGTGCCTGGAGTGTGGCTAGCGGGCCGAGGAATGAGCAGTTCTTC. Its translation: CAWSVASGPRNEQFF.

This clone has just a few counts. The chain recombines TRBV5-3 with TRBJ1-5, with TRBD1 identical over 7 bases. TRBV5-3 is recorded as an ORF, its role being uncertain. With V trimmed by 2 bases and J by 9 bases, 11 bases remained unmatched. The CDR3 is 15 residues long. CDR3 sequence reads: CARSFPDRRVTPQHF. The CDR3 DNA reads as TGTGCCAGAAGCTTCCCGGACAGGCGGGTTACGCCCCAGCATTTT.

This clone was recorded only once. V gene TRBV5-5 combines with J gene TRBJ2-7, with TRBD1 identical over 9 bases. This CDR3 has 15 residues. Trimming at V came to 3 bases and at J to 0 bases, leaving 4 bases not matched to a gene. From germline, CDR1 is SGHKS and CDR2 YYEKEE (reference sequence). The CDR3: CASSSDRGPSYEQYF. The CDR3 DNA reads TGTGCCAGCAGCTCGGACAGGGGTCCCTCCTACGAGCAGTACTTC.

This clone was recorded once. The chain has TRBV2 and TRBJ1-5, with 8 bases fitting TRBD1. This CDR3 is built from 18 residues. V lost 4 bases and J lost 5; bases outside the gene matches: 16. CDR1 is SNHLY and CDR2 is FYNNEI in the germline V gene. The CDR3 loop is CASSVMAVLDRADQPQHF. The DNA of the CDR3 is TGTGCCAGCAGTGTTATGGCTGTACTGGACAGGGCGGATCAGCCCCAGCATTTT.

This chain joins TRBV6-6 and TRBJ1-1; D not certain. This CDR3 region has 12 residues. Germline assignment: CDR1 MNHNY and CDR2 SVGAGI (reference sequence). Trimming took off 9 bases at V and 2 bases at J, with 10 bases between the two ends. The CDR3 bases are TGTGCCAGAGGCAGCCGTAACACTGAAGCTTTCTTT. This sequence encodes CARGSRNTEAFF.

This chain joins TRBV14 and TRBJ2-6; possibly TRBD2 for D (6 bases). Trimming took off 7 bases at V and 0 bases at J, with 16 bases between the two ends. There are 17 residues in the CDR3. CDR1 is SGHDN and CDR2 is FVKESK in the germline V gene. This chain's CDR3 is CASNPGTSYSGANVLTF. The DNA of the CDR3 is TGTGCCAGCAACCCCGGGACTTCCTACTCTGGGGCCAACGTCCTGACTTTC.

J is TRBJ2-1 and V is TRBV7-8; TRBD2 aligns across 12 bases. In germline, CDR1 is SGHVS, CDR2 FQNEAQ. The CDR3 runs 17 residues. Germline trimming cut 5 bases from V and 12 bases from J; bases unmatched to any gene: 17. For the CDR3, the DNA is TGTGCCAGCAGCCCTGAGAGCCCGACTAGCGGGGGAAGTTGGCAGTTCTTC. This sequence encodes CASSPESPTSGGSWQFF. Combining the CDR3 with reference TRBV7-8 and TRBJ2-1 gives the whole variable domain GAGVSQSPRYKVAKRGQDVALRCDPISGHVSLFWYQQALGQGPEFLTYFQNEAQLDKSGLPSDRFFAERPEGSVSTLKIQRTQQEDSAVYLCASSPESPTSGGSWQFFGPGTRLTVL.

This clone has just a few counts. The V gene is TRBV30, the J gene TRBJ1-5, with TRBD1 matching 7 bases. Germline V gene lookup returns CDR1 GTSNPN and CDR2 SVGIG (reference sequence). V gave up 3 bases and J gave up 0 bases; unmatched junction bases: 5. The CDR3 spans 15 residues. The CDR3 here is CAWSQGGDSNQPQHF. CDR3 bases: TGTGCCTGGAGCCAGGGGGGGGATAGCAATCAGCCCCAGCATTTT.

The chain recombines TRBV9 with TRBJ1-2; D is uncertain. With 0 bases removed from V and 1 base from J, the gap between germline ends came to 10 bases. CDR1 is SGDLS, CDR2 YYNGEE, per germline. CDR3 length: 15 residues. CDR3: CASSVVGGNNYGYTF. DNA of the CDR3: TGTGCCAGCAGCGTAGTGGGAGGGAATAACTATGGCTACACCTTC.

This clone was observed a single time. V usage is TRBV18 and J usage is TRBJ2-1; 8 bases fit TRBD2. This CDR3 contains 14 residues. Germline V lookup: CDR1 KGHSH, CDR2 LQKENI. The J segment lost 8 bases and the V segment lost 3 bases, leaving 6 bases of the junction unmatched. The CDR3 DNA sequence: TGTGCCAGCTCACCGGGACTAGTCATGGATGAGCAGTTCTTC. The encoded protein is CASSPGLVMDEQFF.

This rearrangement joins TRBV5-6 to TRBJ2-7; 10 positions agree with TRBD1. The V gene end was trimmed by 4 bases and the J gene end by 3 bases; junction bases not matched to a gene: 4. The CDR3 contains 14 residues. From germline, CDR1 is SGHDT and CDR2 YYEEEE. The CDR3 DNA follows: TGTGCCAGCAGCGCGGGACAGGGGAACTACGAGCAGTACTTC. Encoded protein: CASSAGQGNYEQYF.